The next 20 T cell receptor beta chains were all read from a single sample in a study of a mutant IDH1 vaccine in newly diagnosed glioma. Libraries were prepared by immunoSEQ multiplex PCR; TCRdb keeps only in-frame clonotypes and omits some of them. The table has tens of thousands of clones, around 81% seen once. Their cognate antigens are unknown. As to time point: week 23, last vaccination. Vaccinated patients received 300 ug of mutant IDH1 20-mer peptide per dose, with topical imiquimod. Sequenced material: PBMCs, taken from a glioma patient whose treatment included an IDH1 peptide vaccine. Receptors originate from a man aged 35 to 55 with glioma.

This clone was seen just once. The CDR3 reads CASSKTSAQRYF. Here the CDR3 DNA reads TGTGCCAGCAGCAAGACTAGCGCACAGAGGTACTTC. The V call is TRBV28, the J call TRBJ2-5, with TRBD2 matching over 8 bases. Germline-derived CDR1 and CDR2 are MDHEN and SYDVKM. V was pared by 6 bases and J by 13 bases, with 10 bases of the junction left unmatched. CDR3 size: 12 residues. Variable domain in full (rest from reference TRBV28 and TRBJ2-5): DVKVTQSSRYLVKRTGEKVFLECVQDMDHENMFWYRQDPGLGLRLIYFSYDVKMKEKGDIPEGYSVSREKKERFSLILESASTNQTSMYLCASSKTSAQRYFGPGTRLLVL.

DNA for the CDR3: TGTGCCAGCACCCATGCGAGGACAGGGGCCCCCTCCTACGAGCAGTACTTC. This translates into CASTHARTGAPSYEQYF. The V and J genes are TRBV6-9 and TRBJ2-7, with 9 bases identical to TRBD1. Per germline, CDR1 MNHGY and CDR2 SVAAGI. Trimming removed 7 bases from V and 0 bases from J; junction bases left unmatched: 13. The CDR3 length is 17 residues.

V gene TRBV7-6 combines with J gene TRBJ1-5; unclear D gene. The germline gives CDR1 SGHVS, CDR2 FNYEAQ. The CDR3 spans 12 residues. The V and J ends lost 5 bases and 6 bases respectively, with 8 bases between them. CDR3 nucleotides: TGTGCCAGCAGCCCGGTGGGTCAGCCCCAGCATTTT. It specifies CASSPVGQPQHF.

The rearrangement uses TRBV7-2 and TRBJ2-5; no reliable D call. The V end was cut by 1 base, the J end by 2 bases, with 8 bases between. This CDR3 has 14 amino acids. The V gene's germline CDR1 is SGHTA and CDR2 FQGNSA. The CDR3 DNA reads TGTGCCAGCAGCTTAGGGCGGCCTCAAGAGACCCAGTACTTC. It yields the protein CASSLGRPQETQYF.

This clone is a singleton in its sample. This sequence joins TRBV7-9 and TRBJ2-1; perhaps D is TRBD1 or TRBD2 (5 bases each). Germline V gene sequence: CDR1 SEHNR, CDR2 FQNEAQ (reference sequence). CDR3 length: 16 residues. The V end lost 4 bases, the J end lost 7 bases, and 20 bases lay between the germline ends. CDR3 DNA: TGTGCCAGCAGCTCACAGGCTTCGGGCTCGGGAAATGAGCAGTTCTTC. Protein product: CASSSQASGSGNEQFF.

The chain joins TRBV29-1 to TRBJ1-2; D is undetermined. The CDR3 consists of 14 residues. V dropped 6 bases and J dropped 5 bases, with 19 bases sitting between them. Germline loops: CDR1 SQVTM, CDR2 ANQGSEA. The chain's CDR3 is CSVDELESGYGYTF. As DNA, the CDR3 is TGCAGCGTCGATGAACTAGAAAGTGGATATGGCTACACCTTC. The whole variable domain, filled in from reference TRBV29-1 and TRBJ1-2, reads SAVISQKPSRDICQRGTSLTIQCQVDSQVTMMFWYRQQPGQSLTLIATANQGSEATYESGFVIDKFPISRPNLTFSTLTVSNMSPEDSSIYLCSVDELESGYGYTFGSGTRLTVV.

V is TRBV27 and J is TRBJ2-1; 10 bases agree with TRBD2. CDR1 is MNHEY and CDR2 is SMNVEV in the germline V gene (reference sequence). V dropped 8 bases and J dropped 5; count of bases not matched to a gene: 9. The CDR3 is 15 residues long. CDR3: CASARLAGVHNEQFF. The DNA of the CDR3 is TGTGCCAGCGCCCGCCTAGCGGGGGTCCACAATGAGCAGTTCTTC.

J is TRBJ1-2 and V is TRBV5-1; D is perhaps TRBD1 (6 bases). The CDR3 is 15 residues long. The germline V gene has CDR1 SGHRS and CDR2 YFSETQ. Trimming removed 4 bases at V and 8 bases at J, with 21 bases between. The CDR3 DNA sequence: TGCGCCAGCAGCCCTGAGGGGGTGAGGGATAGAGGCTACACCTTC. Translating it yields CASSPEGVRDRGYTF.

V is TRBV28 and J is TRBJ1-4, with 8 bases matching TRBD1. CDR1 is MDHEN, CDR2 SYDVKM, per germline. The CDR3 runs to 15 residues. The junction had 6 bases not matched to a gene; V was cut back by 5 bases and J by 4 bases. CDR3 bases: TGTGCCAGCAGTGGGCGGACAGGGAATAATGAAAAACTGTTTTTT. As protein: CASSGRTGNNEKLFF. Using reference TRBV28 and TRBJ1-4 for the parts outside the CDR3, the full variable domain is DVKVTQSSRYLVKRTGEKVFLECVQDMDHENMFWYRQDPGLGLRLIYFSYDVKMKEKGDIPEGYSVSREKKERFSLILESASTNQTSMYLCASSGRTGNNEKLFFGSGTQLSVL.

This sequence joins TRBV2 and TRBJ1-4, with 9 nucleotides matching TRBD1. There are 16 residues in the CDR3. The trim removed 1 base at V and 7 bases at J, leaving 7 bases unmatched. The germline CDR1 and CDR2 sequences are SNHLY and FYNNEI. The CDR3 bases are TGTGCCAGCAGTGAAGTCGCGACAGGGGGGGGTGAAAAACTGTTTTTT. This sequence encodes CASSEVATGGGEKLFF.

This clone was detected once. V usage is TRBV21-1 and J usage is TRBJ1-2; no check of the table's D call, TRBD1, against the DNA was made. TRBV21-1 represents a pseudogene. This CDR3 has 16 residues. CDR3 nucleotide sequence: TGTGCCAGCAGCAAGGCCGGGACAGGGGGCCTCTATGGCTACACCTTC. It is translated as CASSKAGTGGLYGYTF.

The chain combines TRBV19 with TRBJ1-4; 7 positions match TRBD1. Germline V gene data show CDR1 as LNHDA and CDR2 as SQIVND (reference sequence). The CDR3 contains 16 residues. After removal of 3 bases from V and 5 bases from J, the junction contained 9 bases not matched to a gene. This chain's CDR3 is CASSIRGGQPNEKLFF. The CDR3, as DNA: TGTGCCAGTAGTATCCGAGGGGGACAGCCGAATGAAAAACTGTTTTTT.

The chain recombines TRBV4-3 with TRBJ2-7, with 8 nucleotides matching TRBD1. Germline-derived CDR1 and CDR2 are LGHNA and YSLEER. Unmatched junction bases numbered 6, after V lost 5 bases and J lost 3 bases. This CDR3 is 14 amino acids long. DNA of the CDR3: TGCGCCAGCAGCAACGGACAGGGAGACTACGAGCAGTACTTC. It specifies CASSNGQGDYEQYF.

V is TRBV5-1 and J is TRBJ1-2; D is uncertain. This CDR3 is built from 13 residues. V dropped 0 bases and J dropped 3 bases, with 6 bases sitting between them. The germline gives CDR1 SGHRS, CDR2 YFSETQ. The CDR3 DNA follows: TGCGCCAGCAGCTTGGAGCAGGACTATGGCTACACCTTC. This encodes CASSLEQDYGYTF.

In this sample, this clone turned up once. The chain employs TRBV7-2 and TRBJ1-2, with 9 bases aligning to TRBD1. V was pared by 4 bases and J by 3 bases, with 6 bases of the junction left unmatched. The CDR3 has 15 residues. Germline-derived CDR1 and CDR2 are SGHTA and FQGNSA. CDR3 coding DNA: TGTGCCAGCAGCTCACAGGGGGCTGTCTACTATGGCTACACCTTC. This translates into CASSSQGAVYYGYTF.

V usage is TRBV9 and J usage is TRBJ1-1, with D perhaps TRBD1 (6 bases). Germline CDR1 SGDLS, CDR2 YYNGEE. The CDR3 runs to 12 residues. The germline V and J ends were trimmed by 4 bases and 4 bases, with 8 bases remaining between them. CDR3 in amino acids: CASSRDTTEAFF. In DNA, the CDR3 is TGTGCCAGCAGCAGGGACACCACTGAAGCTTTCTTT. The full variable domain, in which reference TRBV9 and TRBJ1-1 provide the parts outside the CDR3, is DSGVTQTPKHLITATGQRVTLRCSPRSGDLSVYWYQQSLDQGLQFLIQYYNGEERAKGNILERFSAQQFPDLHSELNLSSLELGDSALYFCASSRDTTEAFFGQGTRLTVV.

The CDR3, as DNA: TGTGCCAGCAGCTTGGGTGGGACACTCAATGAGCAGTTCTTC. Translated, it gives CASSLGGTLNEQFF. The chain employs TRBV5-4 and TRBJ2-1, with D tentatively TRBD1 (6 bases). The CDR3 totals 14 residues. V lost 0 bases and J lost 6, with 10 bases in between. Germline V gives CDR1 SGHNT, CDR2 YYREEE (reference sequence).

The chain combines TRBV4-3 with TRBJ2-3; 7 bases align to TRBD1. Germline V lookup: CDR1 LGHNA, CDR2 YSLEER. The V segment lost 0 bases and the J segment 1 base; nucleotides outside the gene matches: 10. The CDR3 is 18 residues long. This CDR3 is CASSQDSPTGWGTDTQYF. The CDR3 DNA sequence: TGCGCCAGCAGCCAAGATTCCCCGACAGGGTGGGGCACAGATACGCAGTATTTT.

The rearrangement links TRBV19 to TRBJ1-6, with D perhaps matching TRBD1 (5 bases). V dropped 9 bases and J dropped 6 bases, with 12 bases sitting between them. CDR3 size: 13 residues. CDR1 LNHDA and CDR2 SQIVND come from the germline V gene (reference sequence). The CDR3 region is CASKEGSNSPLHF. The CDR3 region has the DNA TGTGCCAGCAAAGAGGGGTCTAATTCACCCCTCCACTTT.

The chain links TRBV5-1 to TRBJ1-1; D is undetermined. The CDR3 has 12 residues. Deletions cut 0 bases from V and 4 bases from J, with 4 bases between. The V gene's germline CDR1 is SGHRS and CDR2 YFSETQ. Here the CDR3 reads CASSLDSTEAFF. The CDR3 region has the DNA TGCGCCAGCAGCTTGGACAGCACTGAAGCTTTCTTT.